The T cell receptor beta chain under discussion was sequenced for a study of cytomegalovirus exposure and HLA in healthy donors. General study results and limits: The likely origin of a cluster of highly shared sequence variants was a sequencing artifact.

This clone has just a few counts. Antigen unknown. Researchers ran the PCR with 60 Vbeta and 13 Jbeta primers. TCRdb's copy holds only in-frame clones and misses some; the assay was immunoSEQ multiplex PCR. The sample includes about 130,000 clones, around three quarters of them seen just once. The sequence derives from a woman aged 45-60 years in good health and CMV-seronegative. The sample comprised PBMCs.

The CDR3 region is CASRADRGPLNEQFF. CDR3 coding DNA: TGTGCCAGCAGGGCGGACAGGGGGCCGCTAAATGAGCAGTTCTTC. The chain uses TRBV6-5 and TRBJ2-1; 11 bases fit TRBD1. Trimming cost V 6 bases and J 7 bases; bases outside gene matches: 8. The CDR3 consists of 15 residues. CDR1 and CDR2 from the germline V gene are MNHEY and SVGAGI.